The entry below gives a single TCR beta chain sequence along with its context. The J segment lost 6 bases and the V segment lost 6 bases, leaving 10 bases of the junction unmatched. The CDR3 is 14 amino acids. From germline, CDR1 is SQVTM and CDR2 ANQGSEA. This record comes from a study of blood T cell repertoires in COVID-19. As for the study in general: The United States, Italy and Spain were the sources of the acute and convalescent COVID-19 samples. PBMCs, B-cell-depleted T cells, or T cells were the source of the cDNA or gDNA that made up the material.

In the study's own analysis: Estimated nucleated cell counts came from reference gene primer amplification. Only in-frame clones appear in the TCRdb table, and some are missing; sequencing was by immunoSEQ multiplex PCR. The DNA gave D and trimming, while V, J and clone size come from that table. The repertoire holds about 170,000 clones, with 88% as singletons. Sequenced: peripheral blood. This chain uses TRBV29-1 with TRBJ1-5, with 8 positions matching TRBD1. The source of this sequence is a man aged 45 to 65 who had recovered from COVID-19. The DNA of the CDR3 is TGCAGCGTAGCCGGACAGGGCCTTGGTCAGCCCCAGCATTTT. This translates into CSVAGQGLGQPQHF.